The 19 T cell receptor beta chains listed next were all sequenced from one sample in a study of Ad26.COV2.S vaccination and SARS-CoV-2 variants. The data were produced by immunoSEQ multiplex PCR, yet TCRdb's version contains in-frame clones alone and is incomplete. The table lists 120,000 to 150,000 clones, roughly 88% of them singletons, with 4% to 6% in the top ten. This specimen was peripheral blood, taken after recovery from COVID-19. Source of these receptors: a human donor who had recovered from COVID-19.

The CDR3: CASSWGTNTIYF. CDR3 nucleotide sequence: TGTGCCAGTAGTTGGGGGACCAACACCATATATTTT. The chain couples TRBV19 to TRBJ1-3; tentatively, D is TRBD1 (5 bases). V was pared by 5 bases and J by 7 bases, with 9 bases between. CDR1 and CDR2 (germline): LNHDA, SQIVND (reference sequence). This CDR3 has 12 amino acids.

The rearrangement joins TRBV7-9 to TRBJ1-1, with 7 positions matching TRBD1. The CDR3 covers 12 residues. Germline V lookup: CDR1 SEHNR, CDR2 FQNEAQ (reference sequence). V shed 4 bases and J 11 bases; nucleotides not matched to a gene: 7. This CDR3 is CASSSGWTGAFF. For the CDR3, the DNA is TGTGCCAGCAGCTCGGGATGGACAGGCGCTTTCTTT. Full variable domain (outside the CDR3, taken from reference TRBV7-9 and TRBJ1-1): DTGVSQNPRHKITKRGQNVTFRCDPISEHNRLYWYRQTLGQGPEFLTYFQNEAQLEKSRLLSDRFSAERPKGSFSTLEIQRTEQGDSAMYLCASSSGWTGAFFGQGTRLTVV.

This chain connects TRBV6-2 or TRBV6-3 to TRBJ2-7, with 7 bases that match TRBD1. CDR1 and CDR2 from the germline V gene are MNHEY and SVGEGT. The CDR3 is made up of 13 amino acids. Trimming took 6 bases from V and 2 from J; bases not matched to a gene: 4. In nucleotides, the CDR3 is TGTGCCAGCAGCCACGGACAGGCCTACGAGCAGTACTTC. It translates to CASSHGQAYEQYF.

The V gene is TRBV4-3, the J gene TRBJ2-7, with D possibly TRBD2 on 6 matching bases. The CDR3 runs 16 residues. V lost 1 base and J lost 2, with 15 bases in between. The germline V gene has CDR1 LGHNA and CDR2 YSLEER. DNA for the CDR3: TGCGCCAGCAGCCAAGGGGGGGTGCGCGGTACCTACGAGCAGTACTTC. Its protein product is CASSQGGVRGTYEQYF.

The V call is TRBV3-1 (or the pseudogene TRBV3-2), the J call TRBJ1-3; TRBD1 matches at 8 bases. V gave up 6 bases and J gave up 3 bases; unmatched junction bases: 4. The CDR3 totals 14 residues. CDR1 LGHDT and CDR2 YNNKEL come from the germline V gene (reference sequence). CDR3 nucleotides: TGTGCCAGCAGTTTCGGACAGGGTGGAAACACCATATATTTT. Amino acid sequence: CASSFGQGGNTIYF.

This clone occurred once. The rearrangement joins TRBV18 to TRBJ1-1; perhaps TRBD1 as D (6 bases). Looked up from germline, CDR1 is KGHSH and CDR2 is LQKENI. The V end was cut by 3 bases, the J end by 4 bases, with 12 bases between. This CDR3 is 14 amino acids long. Here the CDR3 reads CASSPGTGPTEAFF. CDR3 nucleotides: TGTGCCAGCTCACCCGGAACAGGGCCCACTGAAGCTTTCTTT.

The J gene is TRBJ2-1, the V gene TRBV18; 7 bases are shared with TRBD2. The CDR3 consists of 14 residues. The germline V gene has CDR1 KGHSH and CDR2 LQKENI. The trim removed 3 bases at V and 10 bases at J, leaving 9 bases unmatched. DNA for the CDR3: TGTGCCAGCTCACCCTCTCCCACTAGCGACGAGCAGTTCTTC. Protein sequence: CASSPSPTSDEQFF.

The chain carries TRBV27 and TRBJ2-2; 9 bases align to TRBD2. There are 15 residues in the CDR3. V gave up 6 bases and J gave up 1 base; unmatched junction bases: 3. From germline, CDR1 is MNHEY and CDR2 SMNVEV (reference sequence). CDR3 sequence reads: CASSLAGRNTGELFF. CDR3 nucleotide sequence: TGTGCCAGCAGCCTAGCGGGGCGGAACACCGGGGAGCTGTTTTTT.

The chain has TRBV5-3 and TRBJ1-5; tentative D call: TRBD1 (5 bases). TRBV5-3 is known as an ORF, though its function is uncertain. V gave up 0 bases and J gave up 3 bases, with 16 bases separating them. CDR3 length equals 17 residues. The CDR3 loop reads CARSLERRGMHNQPQHF. The CDR3 DNA reads TGTGCCAGAAGCTTGGAACGTCGGGGGATGCACAATCAGCCCCAGCATTTT.

The V and J genes are TRBV30 and TRBJ2-7; 13 positions agree with TRBD2. The J segment lost 4 bases and the V segment lost 3 bases, leaving 9 bases of the junction unmatched. CDR1 and CDR2 from the germline V gene are GTSNPN and SVGIG (reference sequence). This CDR3 is 16 amino acids long. In nucleotides, the CDR3 is TGTGCCTGGAGAGATGGACTAGCGGGGGACGTTTACGAGCAGTACTTC. Translation: CAWRDGLAGDVYEQYF.

The chain carries TRBV7-9 and TRBJ1-1; D is uncertain. Trimming stripped 4 bases from V and 0 bases from J, with 6 bases between. The CDR3 has 13 residues. Germline CDR1 is SEHNR and CDR2 is FQNEAQ (reference sequence). In DNA form, the CDR3 reads TGTGCCAGCAGCTCGCAGCTGAACACTGAAGCTTTCTTT. Amino acid sequence: CASSSQLNTEAFF.

The V and J genes are TRBV7-9 and TRBJ2-2, with D uncertain. Germline assignment: CDR1 SEHNR and CDR2 FQNEAQ (reference sequence). The CDR3 contains 13 residues. Written as DNA, the CDR3 is TGTGGCCCCCCAGGAGAAGACACCGGGGAGCTGTTTTTT. It translates to CGPPGEDTGELFF. The full variable domain, in which reference TRBV7-9 and TRBJ2-2 provide the parts outside the CDR3, is DTGVSQNPRHKITKRGQNVTFRCDPISEHNRLYWYRQTLGQGPEFLTYFQNEAQLEKSRLLSDRFSAERPKGSFSTLEIQRTEQGDSAMYLCGPPGEDTGELFFGEGSRLTVL.

This rearrangement joins TRBV7-9 to TRBJ2-7, with 10 bases identical to TRBD1. Germline trimming cut 5 bases from V and 3 bases from J; bases unmatched to any gene: 4. There are 14 residues in the CDR3. The germline CDR1 and CDR2 sequences are SEHNR and FQNEAQ (reference sequence). CDR3 nucleotides: TGTGCCAGCAGCCGTGGACAGGGGGTCTACGAGCAGTACTTC. Translating gives CASSRGQGVYEQYF.

The chain links TRBV18 to TRBJ1-1; no clear D gene. CDR3 size: 18 residues. Trimming shortened V by 2 bases and J by 4 bases, and 23 bases separated the two germline ends. Germline CDR1 KGHSH, CDR2 LQKENI. The CDR3 sequence is CASSPTPATTSSVTEAFF. CDR3 sequence (DNA): TGTGCCAGCTCACCAACCCCCGCGACAACATCTTCTGTCACTGAAGCTTTCTTT.

The chain joins TRBV28 to TRBJ1-1, with D unclear. Germline-derived CDR1 and CDR2 are MDHEN and SYDVKM. The CDR3 has 12 residues. Trimming took 6 bases from V and 3 from J, leaving 8 bases between them. The CDR3 is CASRLADTEAFF. CDR3 sequence (DNA): TGTGCCAGCAGGTTGGCCGACACTGAAGCTTTCTTT.

The chain combines TRBV11-2 with TRBJ2-1; possible D gene TRBD1, 5 bases. The CDR3 contains 13 residues. V was trimmed by 5 bases and J by 10 bases, leaving 15 bases between them. Germline V CDR1 and CDR2: SGHAT, FQNNGV. The CDR3 spells CASSGAQVQEQFF. The CDR3 nucleotides read TGTGCCAGCAGCGGGGCCCAGGTGCAAGAGCAGTTCTTC. Using reference TRBV11-2 and TRBJ2-1 for the parts outside the CDR3, the full variable domain is EAGVAQSPRYKIIEKRQSVAFWCNPISGHATLYWYQQILGQGPKLLIQFQNNGVVDDSQLPKDRFSAERLKGVDSTLKIQPAKLEDSAVYLCASSGAQVQEQFFGPGTRLTVL.

This chain joins TRBV6-4 and TRBJ1-6; D is ambiguous. V lost 6 bases and J 0 bases, leaving 9 bases between the germline ends. CDR1 and CDR2 from the germline V gene are MRHNA and SNTAGT. The CDR3 sequence is 15 residues long. The DNA for the CDR3 is TGTGCCAGCAGGGAGAGGAGCTCCTATAATTCACCCCTCCACTTT. Translated: CASRERSSYNSPLHF.

The rearrangement joins TRBV5-1 to TRBJ1-2; a weak D match, TRBD1 (6 bases). The V and J ends lost 3 bases and 8 bases respectively, with 14 bases between them. The CDR3 contains 13 residues. Germline CDR1 and CDR2: SGHRS and YFSETQ. The CDR3 loop reads CASSSTGLGGYTF. In nucleotides, the CDR3 is TGCGCCAGCAGCTCAACAGGGTTGGGAGGCTACACCTTC. The variable domain in full, with the rest retrieved from reference TRBV5-1 and TRBJ1-2, is KAGVTQTPRYLIKTRGQQVTLSCSPISGHRSVSWYQQTPGQGLQFLFEYFSETQRNKGNFPGRFSGRQFSNSRSEMNVSTLELGDSALYLCASSSTGLGGYTFGSGTRLTVV.

This clone was seen more than once but under ten times. The chain links TRBV6-5 to TRBJ1-2; possible D gene TRBD1, 6 bases. The CDR3 extends over 13 amino acids. The germline V gene has CDR1 MNHEY and CDR2 SVGAGI. V dropped 2 bases and J dropped 8 bases, with 12 bases sitting between them. The CDR3 DNA follows: TGTGCCAGCAGTTACGTGCCAGGGGAGGGCTACACCTTC. Protein: CASSYVPGEGYTF.